This TCR beta chain was captured in a study of CD4+ T cells in melanoma. Only in-frame clones appear in the TCRdb table, and some are missing; sequencing was by immunoSEQ multiplex PCR. Recorded for this sample: around 77 clones. The sample was a T cell line or clone, from whole sample or a sorted T cell fraction (not recorded which). The receptors were gathered from a human donor with melanoma. Some clones in this sample may be carry-over from other donors' samples.

This chain joins TRBV6-4 and TRBJ2-7; D is possibly TRBD2 (6 bases). The germline V gene encodes CDR1 MRHNA and CDR2 SNTAGT. The length of the CDR3 is 15 residues. Trimming removed 3 bases from V and 6 bases from J, with 18 bases in between. CDR3 DNA: TGTGCCAGCAGTGAGGCCGGAGGGCCTATCACCGAGCAGTACTTC. Protein sequence: CASSEAGGPITEQYF.